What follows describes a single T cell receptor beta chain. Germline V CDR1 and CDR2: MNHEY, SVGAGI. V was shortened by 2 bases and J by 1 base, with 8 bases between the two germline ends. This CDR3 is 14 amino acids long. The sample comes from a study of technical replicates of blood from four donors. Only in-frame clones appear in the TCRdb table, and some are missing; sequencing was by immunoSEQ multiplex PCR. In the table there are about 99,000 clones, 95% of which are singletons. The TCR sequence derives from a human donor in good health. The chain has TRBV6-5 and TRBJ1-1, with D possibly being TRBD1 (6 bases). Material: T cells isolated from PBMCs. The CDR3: CASSYLTGNTEAFF. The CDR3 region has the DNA TGTGCCAGCAGTTACCTGACAGGGAACACTGAAGCTTTCTTT.